These 10 T cell receptor beta chains were sequenced from one sample in a study of cytomegalovirus exposure and HLA in healthy donors. Amplification used 60 Vbeta primers and 13 Jbeta primers. TCRdb's copy holds only in-frame clones and misses some; the assay was immunoSEQ multiplex PCR. The table records roughly 190,000 clones, about 9.4% of them present only once. Input material: PBMCs. The receptors stem from a woman aged 25 to 39 in good health and CMV-seropositive.

The chain joins TRBV27 to TRBJ2-2; 8 bases match TRBD1. Trimming took 6 bases from V and 4 from J; bases not matched to a gene: 10. This CDR3 spans 16 amino acids. Germline-derived CDR1 and CDR2 are MNHEY and SMNVEV (reference sequence). CDR3 bases: TGTGCCAGCAGATCCTTCAGACAGGGGAGCACCGGGGAGCTGTTTTTT. Translating it yields CASRSFRQGSTGELFF.

This clone was picked up a small number of times. The chain joins TRBV2 to TRBJ2-7; weak D call: TRBD1 (5 bases). V was pared by 7 bases and J by 5 bases, with 18 bases between. Germline lookup yields CDR1 SNHLY and CDR2 FYNNEI. CDR3 length: 14 amino acids. CDR3 in amino acids: CASTMLQVEDEQYF. CDR3 sequence (DNA): TGTGCCAGCACCATGCTACAGGTCGAGGACGAGCAGTACTTC.

The chain is built from TRBV4-1 and TRBJ2-5, with 8 positions matching TRBD2. The end of the DNA aligns better with TRBJ2-7, so the J call may be wrong. The CDR3 spans 15 residues. Germline V gives CDR1 MGHRA, CDR2 YSYEKL. DNA of the CDR3: TGCGCCAGCAGCCAAGGAGCGGGAGTCGCCTACGAGCAGTACTTC. The encoded protein is CASSQGAGVAYEQYF.

This clone was seen only a few times. The chain employs TRBV28 and TRBJ2-7; 9 bases map to TRBD1. V trimming: 5 bases; J trimming: 0 bases; junction bases outside the gene matches: 5. The germline V gene encodes CDR1 MDHEN and CDR2 SYDVKM. This CDR3 spans 15 amino acids. The CDR3 nucleotides are TGTGCCAGCAGTGATCCGGGACAGGGCTCCTACGAGCAGTACTTC. As protein: CASSDPGQGSYEQYF.

V gene TRBV7-2 combines with J gene TRBJ2-2, with unresolved D. The CDR3 spans 17 residues. The V gene lost 3 bases and the J gene lost 1 base, with 15 bases spanning the gap. Germline V gene sequence: CDR1 SGHTA, CDR2 FQGNSA. CDR3 loop: CASSFIRTRLNTGELFF. The CDR3 region has the DNA TGTGCCAGCAGCTTTATCCGTACGAGGCTGAACACCGGGGAGCTGTTTTTT.

The V and J genes are TRBV5-4 and TRBJ2-7; 7 bases line up with TRBD2. J lost 6 bases, V lost 4 bases, and 13 bases had no gene match. This CDR3 is 15 amino acids long. Germline loops: CDR1 SGHNT, CDR2 YYREEE (reference sequence). The CDR3: CASSPRASGNGEQYF. For the CDR3, the DNA is TGTGCCAGCAGCCCACGGGCTAGCGGAAACGGCGAGCAGTACTTC.

This clone has only a few counts. This chain uses TRBV6-5 with TRBJ1-1; possibly TRBD1 for D (5 bases). Trimming pared 3 bases from V and 12 bases from J, leaving 14 bases between. This CDR3 has 12 amino acids. Germline loops: CDR1 MNHEY, CDR2 SVGAGI. Here the CDR3 reads CASSYRGGDPFF. CDR3 bases: TGTGCCAGCAGTTATAGGGGTGGGGATCCTTTCTTT.

This clone has ten or more counts. The V and J genes are TRBV30 and TRBJ2-1; 8 bases line up with TRBD2. Germline lookup yields CDR1 GTSNPN and CDR2 SVGIG (reference sequence). The J segment lost 2 bases and the V segment lost 7 bases, leaving 7 bases of the junction unmatched. The CDR3 length is 14 residues. The CDR3 coding sequence is TGTGCCTCATCTAGCGGGTTCACCTACAATGAGCAGTTCTTC. As protein: CASSSGFTYNEQFF.

The chain has TRBV25-1 and TRBJ2-7, with 11 bases lining up with TRBD2. Trimming cost V 6 bases and J 2 bases; bases outside gene matches: 12. The CDR3 is made up of 17 amino acids. Germline assignment: CDR1 MGHDK and CDR2 SYGVNS. DNA of the CDR3: TGTGCCAGCAGCCCAAAACCCATAGCGGGAGGGCCCTACGAGCAGTACTTC. Its protein is CASSPKPIAGGPYEQYF.

The sample holds a few counts of this clone. V is TRBV2 and J is TRBJ2-7; 9 nucleotides agree with TRBD1. Germline-derived CDR1 and CDR2 are SNHLY and FYNNEI. CDR3 size: 14 residues. After removal of 7 bases from V and 2 bases from J, the junction contained 6 bases not matched to a gene. The CDR3 DNA sequence: TGTGCCAGCAATACACAGGGGGCGGCCTACGAGCAGTACTTC. Translation: CASNTQGAAYEQYF. Full variable domain (remainder filled in from reference TRBV2 and TRBJ2-7): EPEVTQTPSHQVTQMGQEVILRCVPISNHLYFYWYRQILGQKVEFLVSFYNNEISEKSEIFDDQFSVERPDGSNFTLKIRSTKLEDSAMYFCASNTQGAAYEQYFGPGTRLTVT.